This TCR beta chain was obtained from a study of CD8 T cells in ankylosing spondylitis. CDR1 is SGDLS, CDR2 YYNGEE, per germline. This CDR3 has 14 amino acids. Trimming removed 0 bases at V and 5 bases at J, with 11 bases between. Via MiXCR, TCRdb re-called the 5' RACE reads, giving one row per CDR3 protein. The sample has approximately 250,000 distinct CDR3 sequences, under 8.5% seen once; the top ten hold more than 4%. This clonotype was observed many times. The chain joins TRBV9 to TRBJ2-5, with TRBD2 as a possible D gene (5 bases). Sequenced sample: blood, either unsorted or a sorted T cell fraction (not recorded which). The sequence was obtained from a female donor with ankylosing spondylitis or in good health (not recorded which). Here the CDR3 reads CASSVAGFGETQYF. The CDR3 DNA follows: TGTGCCAGCAGCGTAGCGGGGTTCGGGGAGACCCAGTACTTC. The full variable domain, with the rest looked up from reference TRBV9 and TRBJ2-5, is DSGVTQTPKHLITATGQRVTLRCSPRSGDLSVYWYQQSLDQGLQFLIQYYNGEERAKGNILERFSAQQFPDLHSELNLSSLELGDSALYFCASSVAGFGETQYFGPGTRLLVL.